This T cell receptor beta chain appears in the sequencing data of a study of T cells in Graves' hyperthyroidism and ophthalmopathy. Ten or more counts support this clonotype. Researchers amplified the TCR beta CDR3 regions from RNA transcripts. Researchers ran a first-round RT-PCR on the TCR CDR3 using the HTBI primer set. TCRdb ran MiXCR on the multiplex PCR reads and lists one entry per CDR3 protein. Seen here are some 500,000 distinct CDR3 sequences, around 14% observed once, and the top ten hold about 17%. V dropped 3 bases and J dropped 2 bases, with 12 bases sitting between them. The CDR3 contains 15 residues.

The receptor was derived from a woman in her late teens or twenties with Graves' hyperthyroidism. Sequencing was performed on blood. The V gene is TRBV12-3 or TRBV12-4, the J gene TRBJ2-3, with D possibly matching TRBD1 (5 bases). DNA for the CDR3: TGTGCCAGCAGTTTCCCAGGGCCAAACACAGATACGCAGTATTTT. Its protein is CASSFPGPNTDTQYF.